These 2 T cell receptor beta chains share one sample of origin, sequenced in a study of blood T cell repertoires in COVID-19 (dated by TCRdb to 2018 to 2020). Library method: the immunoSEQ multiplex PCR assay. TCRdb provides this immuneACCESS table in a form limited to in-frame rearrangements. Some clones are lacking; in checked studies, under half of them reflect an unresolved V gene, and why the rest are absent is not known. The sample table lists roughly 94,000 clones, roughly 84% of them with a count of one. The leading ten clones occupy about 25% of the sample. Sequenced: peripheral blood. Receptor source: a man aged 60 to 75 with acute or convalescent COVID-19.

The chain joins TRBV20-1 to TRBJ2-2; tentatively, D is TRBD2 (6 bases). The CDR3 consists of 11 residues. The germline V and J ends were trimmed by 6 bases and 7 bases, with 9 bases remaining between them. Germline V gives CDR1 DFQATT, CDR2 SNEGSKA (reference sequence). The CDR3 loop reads CSAREVGELFF. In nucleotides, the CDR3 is TGCAGTGCCAGGGAGGTCGGGGAGCTGTTTTTT.

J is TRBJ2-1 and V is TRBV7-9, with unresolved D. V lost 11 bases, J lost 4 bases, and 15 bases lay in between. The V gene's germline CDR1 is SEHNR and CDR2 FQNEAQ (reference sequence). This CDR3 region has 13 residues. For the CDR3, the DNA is TGTGCCTCCTGGGCCCCCTCATACAATGAGCAGTTCTTC. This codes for CASWAPSYNEQFF.